The 27 T cell receptor beta chains presented below share a single source sample, sequenced in a study of cytomegalovirus exposure and HLA in healthy donors (dated by TCRdb to 2016 to 2017). The protocol used for the library was the immunoSEQ multiplex PCR assay. For the multiplex PCR, a mixture combining 60 forward primers for TCR Vbeta segments and 13 reverse primers for TCR Jbeta segments was used. TCRdb's version of the immuneACCESS table is confined to in-frame rearrangements and falls short of the full clone set. An unresolved V gene accounts for under half of the shortfall where checked; the remainder is of unknown origin. The sample table records 85,000 to 100,000 clones; approximately 86% of these occur just once. The ten biggest clones cover approximately 10% of the sample. Sequenced material: PBMCs. These receptor sequences come from a man aged 30 to 45 in good health and CMV-seropositive.

The V call is TRBV6-1, the J call TRBJ2-5; TRBD2 is a possible D gene (6 bases). The DNA end is more similar to TRBJ2-7, so the J call may be wrong. The CDR3 covers 17 residues. Germline V gives CDR1 MNHNS, CDR2 SASEGT. CDR3 nucleotide sequence: TGTGCCAGCAGTGAAGCGCCCTCGGGAGCCGGCTACTACGAGCAGTACTTC. Translated: CASSEAPSGAGYYEQYF.

This clone came up once. The chain recombines TRBV5-1 with TRBJ1-5; a weak D match, TRBD1 (5 bases). Germline V gene lookup returns CDR1 SGHRS and CDR2 YFSETQ. Deletions cut 4 bases from V and 3 bases from J, with 14 bases between. The CDR3 has 15 amino acids. The CDR3 nucleotides are TGCGCCAGCAGCCCGGGGGGGGGAAACAATCAGCCCCAGCATTTT. Encoded protein: CASSPGGGNNQPQHF.

The rearrangement uses TRBV7-2 and TRBJ2-1, with 7 bases aligning to TRBD2. V was pared by 2 bases and J by 8 bases, with 9 bases of the junction left unmatched. The CDR3 runs 15 residues. Germline V CDR1 and CDR2: SGHTA, FQGNSA. The CDR3 sequence: CASSLRWWEGHEQFF. The CDR3 DNA is TGTGCCAGCAGCTTAAGGTGGTGGGAGGGCCATGAGCAGTTCTTC.

The chain is built from TRBV5-1 and TRBJ2-5; 8 nucleotides match TRBD1. The DNA end lines up better with TRBJ2-7; the J call may be wrong. The germline gives CDR1 SGHRS, CDR2 YFSETQ. CDR3 length equals 13 residues. This chain's CDR3 is CASSRDRSYEQYF. CDR3 DNA: TGCGCCAGCAGCCGGGACAGGTCCTACGAGCAGTACTTC.

The gene calls are TRBV5-5 and TRBJ2-7; no clear D gene. Between the trimmed V and J ends, which lost 3 bases and 0 bases, there was a span of 10 bases. CDR3 length: 14 amino acids. Germline V gene lookup returns CDR1 SGHKS and CDR2 YYEKEE (reference sequence). The CDR3 loop is CASSSTVSSYEQYF. The CDR3, as DNA: TGTGCCAGCAGCTCCACAGTGAGCTCCTACGAGCAGTACTTC.

This chain uses TRBV5-4 with TRBJ1-3, with D unresolved. The CDR3 has 14 amino acids. Germline V CDR1 and CDR2: SGHNT, YYREEE (reference sequence). This chain's CDR3 is CAKPVTPSGNTIYF. CDR3 coding DNA: TGTGCGAAACCGGTTACCCCGTCTGGAAACACCATATATTTT.

The V gene is TRBV5-6, the J gene TRBJ1-6, with TRBD1 identical over 7 bases. J was trimmed by 10 bases and V by 2 bases; bases with no gene match: 6. The CDR3 has 14 amino acids. The germline V gene has CDR1 SGHDT and CDR2 YYEEEE. The chain's CDR3 is CASSFTGEGSPLHF. The CDR3 DNA follows: TGTGCCAGCAGCTTTACAGGGGAAGGCTCACCCCTCCACTTT.

CDR3 bases: TGTGCCAGCAGCCCCGTGGGGGGTAGCAATCAGCCCCAGCATTTT. Residues: CASSPVGGSNQPQHF. This rearrangement joins TRBV7-2 to TRBJ1-5; possibly TRBD1 for D (5 bases). Germline V gene lookup returns CDR1 SGHTA and CDR2 FQGNSA. Trimming removed 5 bases from V and 0 bases from J, with 11 bases in between. There are 15 residues in the CDR3.

This sequence joins TRBV27 and TRBJ2-5, with a tentative D call TRBD1 (5 bases). The V end lost 2 bases, the J end lost 2 bases, and 9 bases lay between the germline ends. The CDR3 sequence is 14 residues long. Per the germline V gene, CDR1 is MNHEY and CDR2 is SMNVEV (reference sequence). The CDR3 protein is CASSLVGPQETQYF. The CDR3 nucleotides are TGTGCCAGCAGTTTAGTGGGGCCACAAGAGACCCAGTACTTC.

V gene TRBV28 combines with J gene TRBJ2-5; D unresolved. V gave up 4 bases and J gave up 7 bases, with 7 bases separating them. Per germline, CDR1 MDHEN and CDR2 SYDVKM. The CDR3 consists of 11 residues. CDR3 DNA sequence: TGTGCCAGCAGTTCCCCGGGGACCCAGTACTTC. Amino acids: CASSSPGTQYF.

The genes are TRBV4-1 and TRBJ1-2; 8 bases align to TRBD1. Germline CDR1 is MGHRA and CDR2 is YSYEKL. V lost 0 bases and J lost 4; bases outside the gene matches: 19. The CDR3 contains 20 residues. CDR3 region: CASSQDPTWVDRVNGYGYTF. CDR3 bases: TGCGCCAGCAGCCAAGATCCCACCTGGGTGGACAGGGTAAATGGCTATGGCTACACCTTC.

The chain couples TRBV10-2 to TRBJ2-7; TRBD1 matches 10 bases. The CDR3 totals 15 residues. V gave up 2 bases and J gave up 3 bases; unmatched junction bases: 4. CDR1 and CDR2 (germline): WSHSY, SAAADI. CDR3 DNA: TGCGCCAGCAGTGAGACGTGGACAGGGGGCTACGAGCAGTACTTC. Translated: CASSETWTGGYEQYF.

J is TRBJ1-5 and V is TRBV19; tentatively, D is TRBD1 (5 bases). Between the trimmed V and J ends, which lost 6 bases and 6 bases, there was a span of 12 bases. This CDR3 region has 13 residues. Per germline, CDR1 LNHDA and CDR2 SQIVND (reference sequence). For the CDR3, the DNA is TGTGCCAGTAGGGAGGGGTTGTTTCAGCCCCAGCATTTT. Translation gives CASREGLFQPQHF.

J is TRBJ2-5 and V is TRBV19; 7 bases fit TRBD2. The J call is in doubt because the DNA end fits TRBJ2-7 better. Germline CDR1 reads LNHDA; CDR2 reads SQIVND (reference sequence). This CDR3 is built from 12 residues. CDR3 DNA: TGTGCCACCCATGGGGGGGCCTACGAGCAGTACTTC. Protein: CATHGGAYEQYF.

Only one count was recorded for this clone. The chain employs TRBV27 and TRBJ2-7; 9 bases match TRBD2. The DNA matches TRBJ2-1 better at its end, which makes the J call doubtful. CDR3 length equals 15 residues. Germline CDR1 MNHEY, CDR2 SMNVEV (reference sequence). The CDR3 nucleotides read TGTGCCAGCAGTAGAGCGGGAGGCCTGGGAAATGAGCAGTTCTTC. It translates to CASSRAGGLGNEQFF.

Only one count was recorded for this clone. This chain connects TRBV28 to TRBJ2-7, with 8 bases lining up with TRBD2. The germline gives CDR1 MDHEN, CDR2 SYDVKM. Trimming at V came to 4 bases and at J to 2 bases, leaving 7 bases not matched to a gene. CDR3 length: 15 amino acids. The CDR3 DNA reads as TGTGCCAGCAGTTCCCCCCCCGGGGGGGCCTACGAGCAGTACTTC. It specifies CASSSPPGGAYEQYF.

The chain combines TRBV7-9 with TRBJ2-3; the match to TRBD1 covers 11 bases. J gave up 9 bases and V 5 bases, and 7 bases lay outside the gene matches. Germline V gene data show CDR1 as SEHNR and CDR2 as FQNEAQ (reference sequence). The CDR3 covers 14 residues. The CDR3 nucleotides are TGTGCCAGCAGCCCCAGGACAGGGGGCGGAACGCAGTATTTT. Amino acids: CASSPRTGGGTQYF.

The chain employs TRBV5-1 and TRBJ2-5; a possible D gene is TRBD2 (5 bases). The length of the CDR3 is 15 residues. Deletions cut 0 bases from V and 1 base from J, with 10 bases between. Germline V gene data show CDR1 as SGHRS and CDR2 as YFSETQ. In DNA form, the CDR3 reads TGCGCCAGCAGCTTGGCGGGGTGGGGCCAAGAGACCCAGTACTTC. Its protein product is CASSLAGWGQETQYF.

This clone was counted only a few times. The rearrangement links TRBV6-5 to TRBJ2-1; 11 bases fit TRBD1. Germline-derived CDR1 and CDR2 are MNHEY and SVGAGI. The CDR3 extends over 15 amino acids. Trimming cost V 1 base and J 6 bases; bases outside gene matches: 2. CDR3 protein: CASSYLGTGGNEQFF. The CDR3 coding sequence is TGTGCCAGCAGTTACTTAGGGACAGGGGGCAATGAGCAGTTCTTC.

This chain connects TRBV6-4 to TRBJ2-1, with a weak D call TRBD2 (5 bases). Looked up from germline, CDR1 is MRHNA and CDR2 is SNTAGT. CDR3 length: 15 residues. With 0 bases removed from V and 5 bases from J, the gap between germline ends came to 11 bases. The CDR3, as DNA: TGTGCCAGCAGTGACTCGTCGGGGTCAAACAATGAGCAGTTCTTC. Its translation is CASSDSSGSNNEQFF.

In its sample, this clone was seen once. This chain uses TRBV19 with TRBJ1-1; TRBD1 agrees at 10 bases. The CDR3 extends over 14 amino acids. V dropped 10 bases and J dropped 5; count of bases not matched to a gene: 10. Germline-derived CDR1 and CDR2 are LNHDA and SQIVND (reference sequence). CDR3 sequence reads: CATHNPGQGTEAFF. For the CDR3, the DNA is TGTGCCACTCATAATCCGGGACAGGGGACTGAAGCTTTCTTT.

This sequence joins TRBV5-1 and TRBJ2-1, with TRBD2 matching 7 bases. This CDR3 contains 15 residues. Germline CDR1 reads SGHRS; CDR2 reads YFSETQ. The trim removed 0 bases at V and 5 bases at J, leaving 5 bases unmatched. The CDR3 loop reads CASSLGLAVNNEQFF. In DNA form, the CDR3 reads TGCGCCAGCAGCTTGGGCCTAGCGGTTAACAATGAGCAGTTCTTC.

The rearrangement joins TRBV5-4 to TRBJ2-2; TRBD2 might be the D (6 bases). The CDR3 sequence is 16 residues long. V was pared by 3 bases and J by 4 bases, with 16 bases between. Germline lookup yields CDR1 SGHNT and CDR2 YYREEE (reference sequence). This CDR3 is CASSSNLGRGTGELFF. The CDR3 nucleotides read TGTGCCAGCAGCTCGAATCTCGGGAGAGGCACCGGGGAGCTGTTTTTT. The full variable domain, with the rest looked up from reference TRBV5-4 and TRBJ2-2, is ETGVTQSPTHLIKTRGQQVTLRCSSQSGHNTVSWYQQALGQGPQFIFQYYREEENGRGNFPPRFSGLQFPNYSSELNVNALELDDSALYLCASSSNLGRGTGELFFGEGSRLTVL.

The rearrangement joins TRBV11-2 to TRBJ2-5; 11 nucleotides agree with TRBD1. Germline V gene sequence: CDR1 SGHAT, CDR2 FQNNGV. This CDR3 is built from 15 residues. The V gene end was trimmed by 4 bases and the J gene end by 4 bases; junction bases not matched to a gene: 5. The CDR3 bases are TGTGCCAGCAGCTCTCCGGGACAGGGGGTAGAGACCCAGTACTTC. Translation gives CASSSPGQGVETQYF.

The chain combines TRBV7-9 with TRBJ1-1; D might be TRBD1 (6 bases). This CDR3 contains 15 residues. The ends were cut back, 5 bases at V and 5 bases at J, with 18 bases in the middle. Germline V gene lookup returns CDR1 SEHNR and CDR2 FQNEAQ (reference sequence). The CDR3 DNA is TGTGCCAGCAGCCAAGAAACAGGGTTGGGTACTGAAGCTTTCTTT. Protein: CASSQETGLGTEAFF.

The gene calls are TRBV27 and TRBJ1-2; 12 bases match TRBD1. Per germline, CDR1 MNHEY and CDR2 SMNVEV (reference sequence). The CDR3 contains 12 residues. CDR3 in DNA: TGTGCTTCGGGACAGGGGGCATGGGGCTACACCTTC. This translates into CASGQGAWGYTF.

The chain uses TRBV28 and TRBJ2-7; D might be TRBD1 (6 bases). Germline assignment: CDR1 MDHEN and CDR2 SYDVKM. V lost 8 bases and J lost 0, with 14 bases in between. The CDR3 consists of 14 residues. The CDR3: CASRYGQHSYEQYF. In nucleotides, the CDR3 is TGTGCCAGCCGATACGGACAGCACTCCTACGAGCAGTACTTC. Supplemented by reference TRBV28 and TRBJ2-7, the full variable domain reads DVKVTQSSRYLVKRTGEKVFLECVQDMDHENMFWYRQDPGLGLRLIYFSYDVKMKEKGDIPEGYSVSREKKERFSLILESASTNQTSMYLCASRYGQHSYEQYFGPGTRLTVT.